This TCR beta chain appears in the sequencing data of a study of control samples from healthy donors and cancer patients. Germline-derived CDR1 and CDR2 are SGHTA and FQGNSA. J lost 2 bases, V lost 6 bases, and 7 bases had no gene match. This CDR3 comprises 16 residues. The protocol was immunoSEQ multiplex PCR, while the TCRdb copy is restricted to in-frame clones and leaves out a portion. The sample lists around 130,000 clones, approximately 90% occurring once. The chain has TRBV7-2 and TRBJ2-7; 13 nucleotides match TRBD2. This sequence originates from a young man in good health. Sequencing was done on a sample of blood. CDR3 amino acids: CASRLGLAGTAYEQYF. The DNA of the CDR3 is TGTGCCAGCAGACTGGGACTAGCGGGGACCGCCTACGAGCAGTACTTC.